Below are 24 T cell receptor beta chains sequenced from a single sample in a study of T cells in Graves' hyperthyroidism and ophthalmopathy. What was amplified from RNA transcripts were TCR beta CDR3 regions. The primer set for the first-round RT-PCR of the TCR CDR3 was HTBI. TCRdb reprocessed the multiplex PCR reads with MiXCR, giving one entry per CDR3 protein. The sample lists about 560,000 distinct CDR3 sequences, around 45% occurring once. Sequences were obtained from peripheral blood or thyroid tissue (not recorded which). The source of these receptors is a woman younger than 30 with Graves' hyperthyroidism.

This clonotype was seen only a few times. The rearrangement joins TRBV20-1 to TRBJ2-7, with a tentative D call TRBD2 (6 bases). The CDR3 covers 13 residues. CDR1 is DFQATT, CDR2 SNEGSKA, per germline (reference sequence). V gave up 8 bases and J gave up 1 base, with 15 bases separating them. CDR3 DNA sequence: TGCAGTCCGGCCAGCCGGGAGTCCTACGAGCAGTACTTC. Its protein product is CSPASRESYEQYF.

The gene calls are TRBV29-1 and TRBJ1-1, with D uncertain. CDR3 length equals 13 residues. V was shortened by 8 bases and J by 0 bases, with 13 bases between the two germline ends. The V gene's germline CDR1 is SQVTM and CDR2 ANQGSEA. CDR3 in amino acids: CSLRAEVNTEAFF. CDR3 nucleotide sequence: TGCAGCTTGAGGGCAGAGGTGAACACTGAAGCTTTCTTT.

In this sample, this clonotype turned up a few times. J is TRBJ1-2 and V is TRBV5-6, with D perhaps matching TRBD1 (6 bases). The CDR3 totals 15 residues. V shed 2 bases and J shed 3 bases, with 14 bases lying between them. Per germline, CDR1 SGHDT and CDR2 YYEEEE. The CDR3 DNA reads TGTGCCAGCAGCTTATTTCCCAGGGGCGACTATGGCTACACCTTC. The encoded protein is CASSLFPRGDYGYTF.

This clonotype was found a few times. This chain joins TRBV2 and TRBJ1-2; 9 nucleotides align to TRBD1. J gave up 3 bases and V 5 bases, and 7 bases lay outside the gene matches. CDR3 length equals 15 residues. Per the germline V gene, CDR1 is SNHLY and CDR2 is FYNNEI. The CDR3 DNA follows: TGTGCCAGCAGTTACTCGAGACAGGGGGACTATGGCTACACCTTC. It is translated as CASSYSRQGDYGYTF.

Ten or more counts support this clonotype. The V call is TRBV25-1, the J call TRBJ2-7, with D uncertain. V gave up 0 bases and J gave up 4 bases, with 7 bases separating them. Germline V gene sequence: CDR1 MGHDK, CDR2 SYGVNS. This CDR3 comprises 13 residues. CDR3 nucleotides: TGTGCCAGCAGTGAATATACAGATTACGAGCAGTACTTC. Translated, it gives CASSEYTDYEQYF.

With respect to this clonotype: This CDR3 is missing its conserved last phenylalanine or tryptophan, likely due to a read error. The chain uses TRBV6-4 and TRBJ2-7, with D possibly matching TRBD2 (6 bases). Looked up from germline, CDR1 is MRHNA and CDR2 is SNTAGT. V lost 3 bases, J lost 4 bases, and 10 bases lay in between. The CDR3 is 13 residues long. CDR3 bases: TGTGCCAGCAGTGATTCGCGGGGTTACGAGCAGTACCTC. Its translation is CASSDSRGYEQYL.

This clonotype was observed a handful of times. The V gene is TRBV2, the J gene TRBJ2-7; tentative D call: TRBD1 (6 bases). This CDR3 contains 14 residues. The V end lost 7 bases, the J end lost 1 base, and 14 bases lay between the germline ends. Germline V CDR1 and CDR2: SNHLY, FYNNEI. CDR3 amino acids: CASKLQGISYEQYF. The DNA for the CDR3 is TGTGCCAGCAAGTTGCAGGGGATATCCTACGAGCAGTACTTC.

This clonotype appeared once. The rearrangement joins TRBV12-3 or TRBV12-4 to TRBJ1-5, with no clear D. This CDR3 spans 13 amino acids. V was shortened by 3 bases and J by 5 bases, with 8 bases between the two germline ends. The CDR3, as DNA: TGTGCCAGCAGTTTTGGGATACATCAGCCCCAGCATTTT. It is translated as CASSFGIHQPQHF.

This chain joins TRBV5-1 and TRBJ2-6, with 7 bases identical to TRBD1. CDR1 and CDR2 from the germline V gene are SGHRS and YFSETQ. V shed 4 bases and J 2 bases; nucleotides not matched to a gene: 9. The CDR3 has 17 amino acids. CDR3 protein: CASSKGQPLAGANVLTF. The DNA of the CDR3 is TGCGCCAGCAGCAAGGGACAGCCGCTCGCTGGGGCCAACGTCCTGACTTTC. Using reference TRBV5-1 and TRBJ2-6 for the parts outside the CDR3, the full variable domain is KAGVTQTPRYLIKTRGQQVTLSCSPISGHRSVSWYQQTPGQGLQFLFEYFSETQRNKGNFPGRFSGRQFSNSRSEMNVSTLELGDSALYLCASSKGQPLAGANVLTFGAGSRLTVL.

This clonotype has ten or more counts. This chain uses TRBV10-3 with TRBJ2-7; no clear D. The CDR3 has 13 amino acids. V lost 0 bases to trimming and J lost 3 bases, with 6 bases between them. Per the germline V gene, CDR1 is ENHRY and CDR2 is SYGVKD. The CDR3: CAISESGGYEQYF. Here the CDR3 DNA reads TGTGCCATCAGTGAGTCTGGCGGCTACGAGCAGTACTTC.

There are a few counts of this clonotype. The V call is TRBV20-1, the J call TRBJ2-5; a weak D match, TRBD2 (6 bases). The CDR3 loop spans 13 amino acids. V lost 4 bases, J lost 1 base, and 10 bases lay in between. Germline values: CDR1 DFQATT, CDR2 SNEGSKA (reference sequence). DNA of the CDR3: TGCAGTGCTATCCGGGACTTCCAAGAGACCCAGTACTTC. This translates into CSAIRDFQETQYF.

V is TRBV6-5 and J is TRBJ1-5; D is undetermined. The germline V gene has CDR1 MNHEY and CDR2 SVGAGI. V was trimmed by 4 bases and J by 0 bases, leaving 7 bases between them. The CDR3 loop spans 14 amino acids. CDR3: CASSSQNSNQPQHF. The CDR3 DNA reads as TGTGCCAGCAGTTCACAGAATAGCAATCAGCCCCAGCATTTT.

In its sample, this clonotype was seen many times. An end of the junction differs from the germline gene, which may be a read error. The chain links TRBV10-3 to TRBJ1-1; no firm D call. The CDR3 totals 13 residues. The germline gives CDR1 ENHRY, CDR2 SYGVKD. CDR3 region: CASSEQTNTEAFF. In DNA, the CDR3 is TGTGCCAGCAGTGAGCAGACGAACACTGAAGCTTTCTTT.

This clonotype was observed many times. This chain links TRBV2 with TRBJ1-4; D is unresolved. With 8 bases removed from V and 5 bases from J, the gap between germline ends came to 6 bases. Germline CDR1 reads SNHLY; CDR2 reads FYNNEI. The CDR3 length is 11 residues. CDR3 coding DNA: TGTGCCAGCGGGGAGAATGAAAAACTGTTTTTT. It yields the protein CASGENEKLFF.

The sample holds a few counts of this clonotype. One base away lies a much larger clone, so this may be a sequencing read error. The gene calls are TRBV7-9 and TRBJ1-6; the D is unclear. Looked up from germline, CDR1 is SEHNR and CDR2 is FQNEAQ (reference sequence). The CDR3 has 12 residues. CDR3: CVSSSYNSPLHF. The CDR3 nucleotides read TGTGTCAGCAGCTCCTATAATTCACCCCTCCACTTT.

CDR3 amino acids: CASSPYSSSYNSPLHF. The CDR3 DNA sequence: TGTGCCAGCAGCCCGTACTCAAGCTCCTATAATTCACCCCTCCACTTT. This chain joins TRBV7-9 and TRBJ1-6; no clear D gene. Germline V gene data show CDR1 as SEHNR and CDR2 as FQNEAQ (reference sequence). CDR3 length equals 16 residues. The ends were cut back, 5 bases at V and 0 bases at J, with 11 bases in the middle.

There are a few counts of this clonotype. The chain is built from TRBV7-9 and TRBJ1-6; D might be TRBD1 (6 bases). The CDR3 is 14 amino acids. CDR1 is SEHNR and CDR2 is FQNEAQ in the germline V gene (reference sequence). The V end lost 6 bases, the J end lost 7 bases, and 13 bases lay between the germline ends. The CDR3 reads CASRLQQGNSPLHF. The CDR3 nucleotides are TGTGCCAGCAGATTGCAACAGGGAAATTCACCCCTCCACTTT.

This clonotype appeared a few times. The chain combines TRBV10-3 with TRBJ2-7, with 13 bases matching TRBD2. TRBJ2-1 matches the DNA end more closely, so the J call is doubtful. Germline V gene data show CDR1 as ENHRY and CDR2 as SYGVKD. The CDR3 loop spans 14 amino acids. The CDR3 DNA follows: TGTGCCATCAGCAGACTAGCGGGAGGTCAAGAGCAGTTCTTC. Residues: CAISRLAGGQEQFF.

The chain recombines TRBV15 with TRBJ2-2; unclear D gene. The V end lost 0 bases, the J end lost 9 bases, and 11 bases lay between the germline ends. This CDR3 contains 14 residues. Germline V CDR1 and CDR2: LNHNV, YYDKDF (reference sequence). CDR3 nucleotides: TGTGCCACCAGCAGAGATGGTGCCCTAAGGGAGCTGTTTTTT. Amino acids: CATSRDGALRELFF. The complete variable domain, with remaining parts taken from reference TRBV15 and TRBJ2-2, reads DAMVIQNPRYQVTQFGKPVTLSCSQTLNHNVMYWYQQKSSQAPKLLFHYYDKDFNNEADTPDNFQSRRPNTSFCFLDIRSPGLGDTAMYLCATSRDGALRELFFGEGSRLTVL.

Comment on this clonotype: The junction departs from the called germline gene at one end, perhaps through a read error. This rearrangement joins TRBV10-1 to TRBJ1-2, with 8 bases identical to TRBD1. The CDR3 loop spans 14 amino acids. CDR1 and CDR2 (germline): WNHNN, SYGVQD (reference sequence). The CDR3 spells CTSSPTGVNYGYTF. As DNA, the CDR3 is TGCACCAGCAGCCCGACAGGGGTGAACTATGGCTACACCTTC.

The V gene is TRBV19, the J gene TRBJ1-1; 7 bases line up with TRBD1. The germline V gene has CDR1 LNHDA and CDR2 SQIVND (reference sequence). The ends lost 3 bases at V and 0 bases at J; junction bases unmatched: 10. This CDR3 has 17 amino acids. The CDR3 DNA sequence: TGTGCCAGTAGTATTTCACGACAGGGAAAATTGAACACTGAAGCTTTCTTT. This codes for CASSISRQGKLNTEAFF.

This clonotype has just one count. The J gene is TRBJ1-6, the V gene TRBV2; 7 bases fit TRBD1. The V gene end was trimmed by 5 bases and the J gene end by 7 bases; junction bases not matched to a gene: 11. Germline V lookup: CDR1 SNHLY, CDR2 FYNNEI. There are 16 residues in the CDR3. DNA for the CDR3: TGTGCCAGCAGTACTCCGAACGAGGGGGCGAATTCACCCCTCCACTTT. This translates into CASSTPNEGANSPLHF.

This clonotype was detected many times. The rearrangement uses TRBV10-2 and TRBJ1-2, with D possibly TRBD1 on 5 matching bases. The V and J ends lost 6 bases and 4 bases respectively, with 12 bases between them. This CDR3 comprises 13 residues. The germline CDR1 and CDR2 sequences are WSHSY and SAAADI. The CDR3 reads CASSHDSSYGYTF. The CDR3 DNA is TGCGCCAGCAGCCACGACAGCTCCTATGGCTACACCTTC.

This clonotype was seen at least ten times. The V call is TRBV7-6, the J call TRBJ2-5; 7 bases line up with TRBD2. CDR3 length: 15 amino acids. The germline gives CDR1 SGHVS, CDR2 FNYEAQ. Trimming took 1 base from V and 5 from J; bases not matched to a gene: 7. The CDR3 nucleotides read TGTGCCAGCAGCTTAGTGGCGGGAGTGGGTGAGACCCAGTACTTC. This gives the protein CASSLVAGVGETQYF.